The sequence of this T cell receptor (beta chain) was determined in a study of OX40 agonist ivuxolimab in advanced cancers. Study in general: Every patient in dose escalation had hepatocellular carcinoma, melanoma, renal cell or head and neck cancer.

Overall study results and limits: The study observed clonal expansion of CD4+ and CD8+ blood T cells by week 6 at 0.1 to 3.0 mg/kg.

This CDR3 contains 13 residues. Trimming removed 5 bases at V and 7 bases at J, with 12 bases between. The germline V gene encodes CDR1 SGHAT and CDR2 FQNNGV. Note on this clone: What it binds is unknown.

Assay used: immunoSEQ multiplex PCR; TCRdb lists only in-frame clones, some missing. The table shows approximately 43,000 clones, with 89% occurring only once. The sequencing here drew on CD4+ or CD8+ T cells sorted from blood, taken in a trial of the OX40 agonist ivuxolimab. This TCR was recovered from an adult with an advanced solid tumor such as melanoma, head and neck, liver or kidney cancer. The chain recombines TRBV11-2 with TRBJ2-1, with D unresolved. DNA for the CDR3: TGTGCCAGCAGCCTTAGACCTGGGAATGAGCAGTTCTTC. Its translation: CASSLRPGNEQFF.